Listed here is a single TCR beta chain. Its antigen is unknown. Presence of unique molecular identifiers characterized the TCR beta cDNA libraries. Yield was some 500,000 cDNA molecules from about 1 to 10 million T cells. TCRdb fed the PCR reads into MiXCR, producing one record per CDR3 protein. The sample carries about 460,000 distinct CDR3 sequences, nearly 45% recorded once. With 6 bases clipped from V and 5 bases from J, the junction kept 6 bases outside the gene matches. This CDR3 is built from 14 residues. Germline V gene sequence: CDR1 DFQATT, CDR2 SNEGSKA (reference sequence). This entry belongs to a study of post-analysis software for immune sequencing data. The overall study: Patients with relapsing-remitting, secondary progressive and progressive-relapsing multiple sclerosis courses were all represented. Study-level points and caveats: A few TRBV segments occurring more often in patients than controls included TRBV5-6, TRBV5-1 and TRBV20-1. Samples made in the same batch grouped tightly together by F measure.

Sequenced input: blood. The sequence was collected from a girl under 18 with multiple sclerosis. This chain links TRBV20-1 with TRBJ2-1, with 11 bases lining up with TRBD2. The CDR3 nucleotides are TGCAGTGCGCCTACTAGCGGGGGAAACAATGAGCAGTTCTTC. It is translated as CSAPTSGGNNEQFF.